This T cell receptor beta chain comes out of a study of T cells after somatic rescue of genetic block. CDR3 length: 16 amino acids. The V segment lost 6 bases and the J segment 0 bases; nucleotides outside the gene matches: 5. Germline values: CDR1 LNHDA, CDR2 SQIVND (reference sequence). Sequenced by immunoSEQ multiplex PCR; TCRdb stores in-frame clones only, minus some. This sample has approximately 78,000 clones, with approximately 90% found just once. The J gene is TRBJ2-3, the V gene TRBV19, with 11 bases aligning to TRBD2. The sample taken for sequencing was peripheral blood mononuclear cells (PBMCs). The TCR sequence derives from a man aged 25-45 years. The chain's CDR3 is CASSPGLAVSTDTQYF. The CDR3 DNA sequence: TGTGCCAGTAGCCCGGGACTAGCGGTGAGCACAGATACGCAGTATTTT. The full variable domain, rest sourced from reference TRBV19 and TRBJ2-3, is DGGITQSPKYLFRKEGQNVTLSCEQNLNHDAMYWYRQDPGQGLRLIYYSQIVNDFQKGDIAEGYSVSREKKESFPLTVTSAQKNPTAFYLCASSPGLAVSTDTQYFGPGTRLTVL.